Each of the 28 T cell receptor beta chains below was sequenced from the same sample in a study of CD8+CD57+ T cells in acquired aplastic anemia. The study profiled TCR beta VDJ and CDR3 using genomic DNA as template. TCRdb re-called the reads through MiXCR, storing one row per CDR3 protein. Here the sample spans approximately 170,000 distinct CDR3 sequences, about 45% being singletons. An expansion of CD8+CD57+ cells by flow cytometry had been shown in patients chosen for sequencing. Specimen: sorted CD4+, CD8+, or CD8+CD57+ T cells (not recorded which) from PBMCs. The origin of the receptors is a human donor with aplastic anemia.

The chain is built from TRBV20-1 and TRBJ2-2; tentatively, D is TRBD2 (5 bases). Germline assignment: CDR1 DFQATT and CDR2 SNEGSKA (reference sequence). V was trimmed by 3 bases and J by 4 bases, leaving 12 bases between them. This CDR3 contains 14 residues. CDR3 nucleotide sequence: TGCAGTGCTAGGCTTCAGGAGGTCACCGGGGAGCTGTTTTTT. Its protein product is CSARLQEVTGELFF.

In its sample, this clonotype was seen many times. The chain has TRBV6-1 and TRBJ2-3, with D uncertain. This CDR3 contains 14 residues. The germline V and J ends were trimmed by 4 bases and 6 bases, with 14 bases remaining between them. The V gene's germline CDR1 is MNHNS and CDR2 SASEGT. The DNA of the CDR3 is TGTGCCAGCAGTGCGGTATCCAGACCCGATACGCAGTATTTT. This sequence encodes CASSAVSRPDTQYF.

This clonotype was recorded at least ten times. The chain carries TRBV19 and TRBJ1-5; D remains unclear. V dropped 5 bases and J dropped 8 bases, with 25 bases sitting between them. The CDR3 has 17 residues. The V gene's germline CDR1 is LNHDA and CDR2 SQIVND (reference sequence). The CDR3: CASSPRPTLRAQKPQHF. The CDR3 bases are TGTGCCAGTAGTCCCCGCCCGACCTTACGTGCGCAGAAGCCCCAGCATTTT.

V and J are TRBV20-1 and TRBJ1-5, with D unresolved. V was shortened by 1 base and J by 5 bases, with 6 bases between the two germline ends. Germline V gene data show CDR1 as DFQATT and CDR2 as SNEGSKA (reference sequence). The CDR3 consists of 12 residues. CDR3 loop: CSARGSDQPQHF. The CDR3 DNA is TGCAGTGCTAGAGGATCAGATCAGCCCCAGCATTTT.

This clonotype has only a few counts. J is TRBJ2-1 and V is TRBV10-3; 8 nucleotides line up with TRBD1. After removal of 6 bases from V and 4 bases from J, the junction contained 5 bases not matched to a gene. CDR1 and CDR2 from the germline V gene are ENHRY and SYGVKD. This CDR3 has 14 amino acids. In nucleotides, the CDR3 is TGTGCCATCAGGTCCGGACAGGGATACAATGAGCAGTTCTTC. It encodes CAIRSGQGYNEQFF.

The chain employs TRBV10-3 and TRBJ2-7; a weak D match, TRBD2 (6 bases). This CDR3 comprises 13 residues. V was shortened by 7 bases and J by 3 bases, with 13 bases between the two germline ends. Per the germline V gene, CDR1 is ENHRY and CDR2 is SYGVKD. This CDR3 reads CAITDGSDYEQYF. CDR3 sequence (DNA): TGTGCCATCACCGACGGGAGTGACTACGAGCAGTACTTC.

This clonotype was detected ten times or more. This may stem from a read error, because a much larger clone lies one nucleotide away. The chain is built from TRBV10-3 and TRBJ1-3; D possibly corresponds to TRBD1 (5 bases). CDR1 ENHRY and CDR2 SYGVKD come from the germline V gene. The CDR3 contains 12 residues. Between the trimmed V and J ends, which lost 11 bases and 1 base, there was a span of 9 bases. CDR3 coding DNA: TGTGCCGCCCAGGGTTCTGGAAACACCATATATTTT. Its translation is CAAQGSGNTIYF.

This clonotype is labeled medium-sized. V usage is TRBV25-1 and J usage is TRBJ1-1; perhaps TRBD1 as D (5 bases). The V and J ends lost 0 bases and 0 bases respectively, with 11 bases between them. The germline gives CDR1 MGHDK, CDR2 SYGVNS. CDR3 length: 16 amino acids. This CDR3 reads CASSEYDSLMNTEAFF. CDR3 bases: TGTGCCAGCAGTGAATATGACAGTCTCATGAACACTGAAGCTTTCTTT.

This CDR3 reads CSVVLAGTDTQYF. The CDR3 coding sequence is TGCAGCGTTGTCCTAGCGGGCACAGATACGCAGTATTTT. The chain employs TRBV29-1 and TRBJ2-3; 7 bases are a match to TRBD2. The V segment lost 4 bases and the J segment 1 base; nucleotides outside the gene matches: 2. The CDR3 spans 13 residues. Germline values: CDR1 SQVTM, CDR2 ANQGSEA.

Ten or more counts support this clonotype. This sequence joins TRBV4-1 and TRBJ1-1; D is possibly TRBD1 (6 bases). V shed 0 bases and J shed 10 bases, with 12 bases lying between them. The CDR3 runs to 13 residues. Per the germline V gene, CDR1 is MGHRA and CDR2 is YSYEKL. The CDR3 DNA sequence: TGCGCCAGCAGCCAAGATCGGGCGACAGGAGCTTTCTTT. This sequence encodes CASSQDRATGAFF.

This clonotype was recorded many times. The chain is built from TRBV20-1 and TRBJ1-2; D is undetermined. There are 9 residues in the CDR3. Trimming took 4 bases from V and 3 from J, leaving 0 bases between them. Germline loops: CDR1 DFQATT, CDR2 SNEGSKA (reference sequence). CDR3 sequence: CSANYGYTF. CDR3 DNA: TGCAGTGCTAACTATGGCTACACCTTC.

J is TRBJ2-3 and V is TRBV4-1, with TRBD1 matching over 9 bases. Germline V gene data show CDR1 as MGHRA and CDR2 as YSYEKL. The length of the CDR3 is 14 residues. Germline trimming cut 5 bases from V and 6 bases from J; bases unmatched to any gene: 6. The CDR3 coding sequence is TGCGCCAGCAGCTCCACAGGGGGCAAGGATACGCAGTATTTT. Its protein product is CASSSTGGKDTQYF.

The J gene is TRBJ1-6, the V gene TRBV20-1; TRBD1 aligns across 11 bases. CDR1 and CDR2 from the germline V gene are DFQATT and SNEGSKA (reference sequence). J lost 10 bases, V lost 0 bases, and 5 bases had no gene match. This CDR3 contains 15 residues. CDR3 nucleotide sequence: TGCAGTGCTAGAGAGGACAGGGGGCAAGGATCACCCCTCCACTTT. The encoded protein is CSAREDRGQGSPLHF.

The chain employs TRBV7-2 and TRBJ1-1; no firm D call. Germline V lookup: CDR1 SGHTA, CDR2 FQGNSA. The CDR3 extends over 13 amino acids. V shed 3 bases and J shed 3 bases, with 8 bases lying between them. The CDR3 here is CASSFNGDTEAFF. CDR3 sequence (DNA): TGTGCCAGCAGCTTTAATGGGGACACTGAAGCTTTCTTT.

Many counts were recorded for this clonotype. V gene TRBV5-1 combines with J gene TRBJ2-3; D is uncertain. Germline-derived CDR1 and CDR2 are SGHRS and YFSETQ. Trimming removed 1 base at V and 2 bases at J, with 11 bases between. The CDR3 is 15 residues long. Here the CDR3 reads CASSLQVSNTDTQYF. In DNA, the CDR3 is TGCGCCAGCAGCTTGCAAGTCAGCAACACAGATACGCAGTATTTT.

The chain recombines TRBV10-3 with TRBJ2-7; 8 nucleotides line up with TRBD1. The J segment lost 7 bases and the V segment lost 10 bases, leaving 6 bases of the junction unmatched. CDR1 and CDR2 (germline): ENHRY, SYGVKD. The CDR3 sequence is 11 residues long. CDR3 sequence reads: CATRQGWEQYF. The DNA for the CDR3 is TGTGCCACCCGACAGGGGTGGGAGCAGTACTTC.

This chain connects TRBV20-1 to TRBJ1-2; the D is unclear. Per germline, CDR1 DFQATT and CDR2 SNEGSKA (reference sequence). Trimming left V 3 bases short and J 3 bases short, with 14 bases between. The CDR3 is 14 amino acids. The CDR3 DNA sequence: TGCAGTGCTAGTCTGGCGGCGGTGGACTATGGCTACACCTTC. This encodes CSASLAAVDYGYTF.

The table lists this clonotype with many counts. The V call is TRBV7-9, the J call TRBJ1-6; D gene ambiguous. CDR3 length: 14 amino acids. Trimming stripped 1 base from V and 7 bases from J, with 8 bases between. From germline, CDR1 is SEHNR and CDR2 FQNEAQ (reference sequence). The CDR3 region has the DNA TGTGCCAGCAGCTTAGTAGAGGGAAATTCACCCCTCCACTTT. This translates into CASSLVEGNSPLHF. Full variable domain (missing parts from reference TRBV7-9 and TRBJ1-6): DTGVSQNPRHKITKRGQNVTFRCDPISEHNRLYWYRQTLGQGPEFLTYFQNEAQLEKSRLLSDRFSAERPKGSFSTLEIQRTEQGDSAMYLCASSLVEGNSPLHFGNGTRLTVT.

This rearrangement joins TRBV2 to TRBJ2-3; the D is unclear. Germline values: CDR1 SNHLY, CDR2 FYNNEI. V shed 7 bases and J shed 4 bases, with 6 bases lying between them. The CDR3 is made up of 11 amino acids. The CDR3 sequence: CASNGPDTQYF. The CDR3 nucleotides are TGTGCCAGCAACGGACCAGATACGCAGTATTTT.

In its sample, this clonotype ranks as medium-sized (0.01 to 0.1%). CDR3 DNA sequence: TGTGCCACCAGCAGAGATTACAGCAGAAGCTACGAGCAGTACGTC. It yields the protein CATSRDYSRSYEQYV. V and J are TRBV15 and TRBJ2-7; D is undetermined. Germline CDR1 and CDR2: LNHNV and YYDKDF (reference sequence). The V and J ends lost 0 bases and 3 bases respectively, with 12 bases between them. The CDR3 runs 15 residues.

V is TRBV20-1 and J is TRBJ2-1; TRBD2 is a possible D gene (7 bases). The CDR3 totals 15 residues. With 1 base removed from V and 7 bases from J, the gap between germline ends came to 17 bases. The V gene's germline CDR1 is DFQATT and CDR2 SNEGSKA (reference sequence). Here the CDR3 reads CSARVGGPVRNEQFF. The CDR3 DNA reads TGCAGTGCTAGAGTGGGGGGGCCGGTGAGAAATGAGCAGTTCTTC.

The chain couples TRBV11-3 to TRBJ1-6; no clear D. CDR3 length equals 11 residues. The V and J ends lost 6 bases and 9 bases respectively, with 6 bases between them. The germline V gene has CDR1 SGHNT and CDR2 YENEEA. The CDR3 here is CASRITSPLHF. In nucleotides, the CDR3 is TGTGCCAGCAGGATTACTTCACCCCTCCACTTT. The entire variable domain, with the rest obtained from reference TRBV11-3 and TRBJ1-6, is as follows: EAGVVQSPRYKIIEKKQPVAFWCNPISGHNTLYWYLQNLGQGPELLIRYENEEAVDDSQLPKDRFSAERLKGVDSTLKIQPAELGDSAVYLCASRITSPLHFGNGTRLTVT.

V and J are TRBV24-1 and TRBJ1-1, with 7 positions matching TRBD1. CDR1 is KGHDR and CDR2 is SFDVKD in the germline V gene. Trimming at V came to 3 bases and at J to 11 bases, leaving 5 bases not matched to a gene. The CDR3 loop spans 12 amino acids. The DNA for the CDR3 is TGTGCCACCAGTGATGACAGGGTGAGGGCTTTCTTT. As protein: CATSDDRVRAFF.

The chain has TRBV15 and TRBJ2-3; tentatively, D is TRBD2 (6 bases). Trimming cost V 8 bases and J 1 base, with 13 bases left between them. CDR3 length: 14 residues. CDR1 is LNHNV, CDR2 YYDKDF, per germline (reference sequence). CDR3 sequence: CATATRMGTDTQYF. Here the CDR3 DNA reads TGTGCCACCGCGACTAGGATGGGCACAGATACGCAGTATTTT. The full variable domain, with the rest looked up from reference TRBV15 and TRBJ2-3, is DAMVIQNPRYQVTQFGKPVTLSCSQTLNHNVMYWYQQKSSQAPKLLFHYYDKDFNNEADTPDNFQSRRPNTSFCFLDIRSPGLGDTAMYLCATATRMGTDTQYFGPGTRLTVL.

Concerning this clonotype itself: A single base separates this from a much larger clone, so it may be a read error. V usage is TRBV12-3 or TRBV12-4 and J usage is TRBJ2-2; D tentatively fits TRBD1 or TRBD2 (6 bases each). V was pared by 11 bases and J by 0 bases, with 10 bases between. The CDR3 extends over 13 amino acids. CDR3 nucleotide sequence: TGTGCCGGCCGGGGGCCGAACACCGGGGAGCTGTTTTTT. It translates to CAGRGPNTGELFF.

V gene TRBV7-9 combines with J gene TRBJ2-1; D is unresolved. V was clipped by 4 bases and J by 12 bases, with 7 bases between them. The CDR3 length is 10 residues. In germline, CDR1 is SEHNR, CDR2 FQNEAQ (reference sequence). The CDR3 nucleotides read TGTGCCAGCAGCTACTCCGGGCAGTTCTTC. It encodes CASSYSGQFF.

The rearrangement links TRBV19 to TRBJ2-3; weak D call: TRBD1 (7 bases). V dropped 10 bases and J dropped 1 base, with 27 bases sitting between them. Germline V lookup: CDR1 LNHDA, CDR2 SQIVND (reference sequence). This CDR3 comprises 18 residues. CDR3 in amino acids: CATRVGGGEWYGTDTQYF. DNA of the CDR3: TGTGCCACCAGGGTAGGAGGGGGCGAATGGTATGGCACAGATACGCAGTATTTT.

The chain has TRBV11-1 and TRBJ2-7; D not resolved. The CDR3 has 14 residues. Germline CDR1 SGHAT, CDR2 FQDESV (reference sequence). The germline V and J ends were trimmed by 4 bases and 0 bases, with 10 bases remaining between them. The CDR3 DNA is TGTGCCAGCAGCTCCCGGACGAGCTCCTACGAGCAGTACGTC. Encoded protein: CASSSRTSSYEQYV.